This T cell receptor beta chain was captured in a study of T cells after yellow fever vaccination. About the study: Fractions of limited cellularity were prepared by means of SMART-Seq v4 Ultra Low Input.

Of note for this clonotype: What it recognizes is unknown.

Looked up from germline, CDR1 is SGHRS and CDR2 is YFSETQ. CDR3 length: 14 amino acids. J lost 2 bases, V lost 4 bases, and 6 bases had no gene match. TCRdb called the 5' RACE reads again in MiXCR, with one record for every CDR3 protein. The repertoire holds approximately 550,000 distinct CDR3 sequences, with 15% to 20% as singletons. The study's findings and limits: Repertoires sorted by FACS could include abundant clonotypes that are contaminants from the bulk population.

The TCR originated in a man aged 30-40 years who received the YFV17D yellow fever vaccine. This material consisted of PBMCs, taken 15 days after the yellow fever booster vaccination. The genes are TRBV5-1 and TRBJ2-7, with 7 bases that match TRBD1. The CDR3 here is CASSITGTAYEQYF. CDR3 in DNA: TGCGCCAGCAGCATAACCGGGACAGCCTACGAGCAGTACTTC. Variable domain in full (rest from reference TRBV5-1 and TRBJ2-7): KAGVTQTPRYLIKTRGQQVTLSCSPISGHRSVSWYQQTPGQGLQFLFEYFSETQRNKGNFPGRFSGRQFSNSRSEMNVSTLELGDSALYLCASSITGTAYEQYFGPGTRLTVT.